This entry lists 24 T cell receptor beta chains sequenced from one sample in a study of regulatory T cells in long-lasting Graves disease. With iRepertoire HTBI primers and Arm-PCR of CDR3 regions, TCR beta libraries were built. A single record per CDR3 protein comes from TCRdb applying MiXCR to the multiplex PCR reads. Seen here are hundreds of thousands of distinct CDR3 sequences, 15% to 18% observed once, and the top ten hold about a fifth. As for time point: newly diagnosed GD, antithyroid drugs for less than 3 months. Construction of the TCR library relied on RNA isolated from PBMCs. The sample in question was peripheral blood mononuclear cells (PBMCs), obtained at new diagnosis, from a patient treated with antithyroid drugs. These receptors all stem from a female donor with Graves disease.

This clonotype was counted many times. The chain is built from TRBV5-1 and TRBJ2-3; D may match TRBD1 or TRBD2 (6 bases each). V dropped 4 bases and J dropped 2 bases, with 23 bases sitting between them. Germline loops: CDR1 SGHRS, CDR2 YFSETQ. This CDR3 has 18 residues. DNA of the CDR3: TGCGCCAGCAGCCGTACGGCCCCCGGGGGCGCCTTCACAGATACGCAGTATTTT. Encoded protein: CASSRTAPGGAFTDTQYF.

The table lists this clonotype with a few counts. The V gene is TRBV28, the J gene TRBJ2-7, with TRBD2 identical over 13 bases. Trimming removed 8 bases from V and 2 bases from J; junction bases left unmatched: 0. Germline-derived CDR1 and CDR2 are MDHEN and SYDVKM. CDR3 length: 13 residues. CDR3 nucleotide sequence: TGTGCCAGCGGGACTAGCGGGACCTACGAGCAGTACTTC. This codes for CASGTSGTYEQYF.

This clonotype was detected ten times or more. V and J are TRBV7-9 and TRBJ2-1, with TRBD2 matching 8 bases. The CDR3 contains 16 residues. Trimming removed 1 base from V and 3 bases from J; junction bases left unmatched: 5. Germline V gene lookup returns CDR1 SEHNR and CDR2 FQNEAQ (reference sequence). CDR3: CASSLVGREVYNEQFF. CDR3 bases: TGTGCCAGCAGCTTAGTAGGGCGGGAGGTCTACAATGAGCAGTTCTTC.

The chain's CDR3 is CASSPEGRRGPLGELFF. CDR3 nucleotide sequence: TGTGCCAGCAGCCCTGAGGGGAGGAGGGGGCCCTTAGGGGAGCTGTTTTTT. This chain joins TRBV9 and TRBJ2-2; D may be TRBD1 (7 bases). Germline V gene lookup returns CDR1 SGDLS and CDR2 YYNGEE. V was clipped by 4 bases and J by 8 bases, with 24 bases between them. This CDR3 comprises 17 residues.

This clonotype was observed at least ten times. This chain connects TRBV5-1 to TRBJ2-3; TRBD2 might be the D (5 bases). Trimming removed 1 base from V and 1 base from J, with 37 bases in between. This CDR3 is built from 24 residues. Germline lookup yields CDR1 SGHRS and CDR2 YFSETQ. In DNA, the CDR3 is TGCGCCAGCAGCTTGTTCGGTCCCCCTTTTTGGTTCGGGCCTTCCCTGAGGGGCACAGATACGCAGTATTTT. Protein: CASSLFGPPFWFGPSLRGTDTQYF.

The CDR3 region is CASSSIGGVYEQYF. The DNA of the CDR3 is TGTGCCAGCAGCTCCATTGGCGGGGTCTACGAGCAGTACTTC. This chain uses TRBV7-2 with TRBJ2-7, with D perhaps matching TRBD2 (6 bases). The germline V and J ends were trimmed by 4 bases and 3 bases, with 13 bases remaining between them. The CDR3 totals 14 residues. The germline V gene encodes CDR1 SGHTA and CDR2 FQGNSA.

The CDR3 sequence is CASSSSGLWTYEQYF. CDR3 bases: TGTGCCAGCAGCTCAAGTGGACTATGGACCTACGAGCAGTACTTC. The chain joins TRBV7-9 to TRBJ2-7, with TRBD2 as a possible D gene (6 bases). CDR3 length: 15 residues. Germline V gene lookup returns CDR1 SEHNR and CDR2 FQNEAQ (reference sequence). Between the trimmed V and J ends, which lost 4 bases and 2 bases, there was a span of 15 bases.

This clonotype was found many times. This chain connects TRBV2 to TRBJ1-5; D call uncertain. The V end lost 8 bases, the J end lost 5 bases, and 19 bases lay between the germline ends. The length of the CDR3 is 15 residues. Germline V lookup: CDR1 SNHLY, CDR2 FYNNEI. DNA for the CDR3: TGTGCCAGCCAAGTCGTGGTAGGGCTAGATCAGCCCCAGCATTTT. Translated: CASQVVVGLDQPQHF.

Many counts were recorded for this clonotype. The chain combines TRBV11-2 with TRBJ2-7; D remains ambiguous. Trimming took 6 bases from V and 3 from J, leaving 9 bases between them. The CDR3 has 12 residues. Germline V gene sequence: CDR1 SGHAT, CDR2 FQNNGV. DNA of the CDR3: TGTGCCAGCAGGGAGTCGGACTACGAGCAGTACTTC. Protein sequence: CASRESDYEQYF.

The sample holds many counts of this clonotype. V and J are TRBV12-3 or TRBV12-4 and TRBJ2-7; no clear D. Trimming removed 4 bases from V and 6 bases from J, with 13 bases in between. The CDR3 runs 13 residues. CDR3 amino acids: CASSYGSGSEQYF. CDR3 sequence (DNA): TGTGCCAGCAGTTACGGGTCCGGCAGCGAGCAGTACTTC.

In its sample, this clonotype was seen many times. The chain uses TRBV28 and TRBJ1-5; D call uncertain. Germline CDR1 is MDHEN and CDR2 is SYDVKM. Deletions cut 8 bases from V and 7 bases from J, with 12 bases between. This CDR3 spans 12 amino acids. The chain's CDR3 is CASASVSQPQHF. The CDR3 DNA is TGTGCCAGCGCTAGCGTGTCCCAGCCCCAGCATTTT.

This clonotype was found a few times. In DNA form, the CDR3 reads TGCGCCAGCAGCCGACGTAGGCTAGCGGGGGCGAATGAGCAGTTCTTC. It codes for CASSRRRLAGANEQFF. The chain uses TRBV4-1 and TRBJ2-1; TRBD2 matches 10 bases. After removal of 4 bases from V and 7 bases from J, the junction contained 10 bases not matched to a gene. Looked up from germline, CDR1 is MGHRA and CDR2 is YSYEKL. The length of the CDR3 is 16 residues.

As concerns this clonotype: Germline and junction disagree at one end, which may indicate a read error. The gene calls are TRBV20-1 and TRBJ1-3; D might be TRBD1 (5 bases). The V gene's germline CDR1 is DFQATT and CDR2 SNEGSKA (reference sequence). CDR3 length: 14 residues. CDR3 in DNA: TGCGGTGCTACAGACAGCCTTTCTGGAAACACCATATATTTT. As protein: CGATDSLSGNTIYF.

Many counts were recorded for this clonotype. The chain combines TRBV7-2 with TRBJ2-1; D is unclear. This CDR3 is 15 amino acids long. CDR1 is SGHTA and CDR2 is FQGNSA in the germline V gene. Trimming left V 2 bases short and J 6 bases short, with 14 bases between. The CDR3 sequence: CASSLSRRTGNEQFF. The CDR3 nucleotides read TGTGCCAGCAGCTTAAGTAGGAGAACGGGCAATGAGCAGTTCTTC. Together with reference TRBV7-2 and TRBJ2-1, the CDR3 gives the full variable domain: GAGVSQSPSNKVTEKGKDVELRCDPISGHTALYWYRQSLGQGLEFLIYFQGNSAPDKSGLPSDRFSAERTGGSVSTLTIQRTQQEDSAVYLCASSLSRRTGNEQFFGPGTRLTVL.

In its sample, this clonotype was seen a few times. The chain links TRBV20-1 to TRBJ2-5, with 8 nucleotides matching TRBD1. V trimming: 3 bases; J trimming: 1 base; junction bases outside the gene matches: 4. From germline, CDR1 is DFQATT and CDR2 SNEGSKA (reference sequence). The CDR3 has 14 amino acids. CDR3 loop: CSARHGQGQETQYF. DNA for the CDR3: TGCAGTGCTAGGCACGGACAGGGCCAAGAGACCCAGTACTTC.

To note about this clonotype: An end of the junction differs from the germline gene, which may be a read error. The rearrangement joins TRBV7-7 to TRBJ2-5, with TRBD2 matching 7 bases. The CDR3 covers 16 residues. Looked up from germline, CDR1 is SSHAT and CDR2 is FNYEAQ (reference sequence). The DNA for the CDR3 is TGTGCTAGCAGCTTGACAGCGGGATTGAGCGGAGAGACCCAGTACTTC. Translation: CASSLTAGLSGETQYF.

The chain is built from TRBV30 and TRBJ2-1; D unresolved. Trimming took 3 bases from V and 2 from J, leaving 14 bases between them. This CDR3 has 15 amino acids. Germline lookup yields CDR1 GTSNPN and CDR2 SVGIG (reference sequence). This CDR3 reads CAWSARPATYNEQFF. The CDR3 DNA reads as TGTGCCTGGAGCGCCCGGCCGGCTACCTACAATGAGCAGTTCTTC.

This clonotype showed up just a few times. The chain links TRBV7-9 to TRBJ2-1, with D tentatively TRBD1 or TRBD2 (5 bases each). V shed 8 bases and J shed 4 bases, with 12 bases lying between them. The CDR3 totals 13 residues. Germline CDR1 SEHNR, CDR2 FQNEAQ (reference sequence). The CDR3 region has the DNA TGTGCCAGCTGGGGGAGTAGGTACAATGAGCAGTTCTTC. Translation gives CASWGSRYNEQFF.

On this clonotype itself: Possible read error: a much larger clone is one base away. The chain uses TRBV12-3 or TRBV12-4 and TRBJ2-3; D is uncertain. Trimming took 8 bases from V and 0 from J, leaving 15 bases between them. This CDR3 region has 15 residues. The CDR3 sequence: CASGQRESSTDTQYF. The CDR3 nucleotides are TGTGCCAGCGGCCAACGAGAGTCTAGCACAGATACGCAGTATTTT.

This clonotype was recorded at least ten times. The V gene is TRBV27, the J gene TRBJ2-7; the match to TRBD2 covers 11 bases. The germline gives CDR1 MNHEY, CDR2 SMNVEV (reference sequence). The CDR3 has 15 residues. The V gene end was trimmed by 7 bases and the J gene end by 2 bases; junction bases not matched to a gene: 7. The CDR3 DNA reads as TGTGCCAGCACACTGACTAGCGGGACGACCTACGAGCAGTACTTC. This gives the protein CASTLTSGTTYEQYF.

This clonotype has only a few counts. The chain has TRBV3-1 and TRBJ2-7; unclear D gene. This CDR3 is 12 amino acids long. Germline lookup yields CDR1 LGHDT and CDR2 YNNKEL (reference sequence). The V gene lost 0 bases and the J gene lost 7 bases, with 7 bases spanning the gap. CDR3 coding DNA: TGTGCCAGCAGCCAAGATGGTGTGGAGCAGTACTTC. Its translation is CASSQDGVEQYF.

This clonotype came up a few times. V is TRBV12-5 and J is TRBJ2-2; 13 nucleotides agree with TRBD2. This CDR3 contains 16 residues. The V and J ends lost 7 bases and 0 bases, in that order; junction bases with no gene match: 2. Germline V gene sequence: CDR1 LGHNT, CDR2 FRNRAP. In DNA form, the CDR3 reads TGTGCTAGTGAGGGGACTAGCGGGGCGAACACCGGGGAGCTGTTTTTT. Residues: CASEGTSGANTGELFF.

This clonotype showed up many times. The rearrangement joins TRBV27 to TRBJ2-7, with TRBD2 matching 9 bases. CDR3 length: 14 residues. Trimming removed 7 bases from V and 5 bases from J; junction bases left unmatched: 9. From germline, CDR1 is MNHEY and CDR2 SMNVEV (reference sequence). This CDR3 is CASNSAGGSHEQYF. The CDR3 nucleotides are TGTGCCAGCAACTCAGCGGGAGGATCCCACGAGCAGTACTTC.

This clonotype was seen at least ten times. The V gene is TRBV2, the J gene TRBJ1-1, with 11 bases matching TRBD1. Looked up from germline, CDR1 is SNHLY and CDR2 is FYNNEI. The length of the CDR3 is 14 residues. Trimming cost V 5 bases and J 10 bases; bases outside gene matches: 9. CDR3 coding DNA: TGTGCCAGCAGTCAGGACAGGGGGCTTTATGTAGCTTTCTTT. It is translated as CASSQDRGLYVAFF.